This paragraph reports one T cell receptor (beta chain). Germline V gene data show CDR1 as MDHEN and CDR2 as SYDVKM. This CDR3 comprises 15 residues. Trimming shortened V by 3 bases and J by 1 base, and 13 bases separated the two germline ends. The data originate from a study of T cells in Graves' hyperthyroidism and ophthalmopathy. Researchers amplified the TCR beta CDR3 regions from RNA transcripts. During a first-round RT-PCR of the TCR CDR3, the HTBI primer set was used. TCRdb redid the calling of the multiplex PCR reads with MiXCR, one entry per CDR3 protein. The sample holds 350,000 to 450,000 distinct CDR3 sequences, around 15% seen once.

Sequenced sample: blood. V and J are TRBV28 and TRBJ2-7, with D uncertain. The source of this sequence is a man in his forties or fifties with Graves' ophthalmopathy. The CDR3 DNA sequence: TGTGCCAGCAGTTTTTACCTAGATCGGTCCTACGAGCAGTACTTC. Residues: CASSFYLDRSYEQYF.